A single sample gave rise to the 15 T cell receptor beta chains below, sequenced in a study of technical replicates of blood from a handful of donors. Here immunoSEQ multiplex PCR was the method, and the copy in TCRdb shows in-frame clones only, minus some. Among fewer than 90,000 clones, 94% were seen once, and the ten largest hold around 0.25%. Specimen: T cells isolated from PBMCs. The receptors come from a human donor in good health.

The chain uses TRBV14 and TRBJ2-5; 8 bases agree with TRBD2. After removal of 2 bases from V and 5 bases from J, the junction contained 7 bases not matched to a gene. The CDR3 is 15 residues long. The germline V gene has CDR1 SGHDN and CDR2 FVKESK. The CDR3 DNA is TGTGCCAGCAGCCAAAGATATAGCGGGATTGAGACCCAGTACTTC. It specifies CASSQRYSGIETQYF.

J is TRBJ1-2 and V is TRBV7-2, with 12 bases matching TRBD1. The CDR3 sequence is 14 residues long. Trimming cost V 3 bases and J 8 bases; bases outside gene matches: 4. Germline CDR1 is SGHTA and CDR2 is FQGNSA. The CDR3 region has the DNA TGTGCCAGCAGCTTGGGACAGGGGGCGCGGGGCTACACCTTC. This translates into CASSLGQGARGYTF.

The gene calls are TRBV25-1 and TRBJ1-2, with 8 bases matching TRBD1. The CDR3 is 15 residues long. Germline CDR1 reads MGHDK; CDR2 reads SYGVNS. V shed 5 bases, J shed 3 bases, and the junction held 8 bases outside the gene matches. The DNA of the CDR3 is TGTGCCAGCAGTCCCTTAGCAGGGGGCGACTATGGCTACACCTTC. Residues: CASSPLAGGDYGYTF.

The gene calls are TRBV6-1 and TRBJ1-2; D unresolved. Germline values: CDR1 MNHNS, CDR2 SASEGT. The germline V and J ends were trimmed by 0 bases and 2 bases, with 19 bases remaining between them. The CDR3 extends over 18 amino acids. The CDR3 DNA is TGTGCCAGCAGTGAAGCTGGCGGTGGGGAGGTCGCCAACTATGGCTACACCTTC. This codes for CASSEAGGGEVANYGYTF.

This rearrangement joins TRBV11-2 to TRBJ2-2; D is perhaps TRBD1 (6 bases). In germline, CDR1 is SGHAT, CDR2 FQNNGV. Between the trimmed V and J ends, which lost 7 bases and 2 bases, there was a span of 14 bases. The CDR3 is made up of 15 amino acids. The CDR3 region is CASIPVRGNTGELFF. CDR3 bases: TGTGCCAGCATTCCCGTCAGGGGCAACACCGGGGAGCTGTTTTTT.

The V gene is TRBV18, the J gene TRBJ1-4; the D is unclear. V gave up 2 bases and J gave up 0 bases, with 7 bases separating them. Germline CDR1 and CDR2: KGHSH and LQKENI. The CDR3 has 15 residues. Written as DNA, the CDR3 is TGTGCCAGCTCACCAGCACCTACAACTAATGAAAAACTGTTTTTT. Amino acid sequence: CASSPAPTTNEKLFF.

The V and J genes are TRBV2 and TRBJ2-7; TRBD2 might be the D (6 bases). Germline V CDR1 and CDR2: SNHLY, FYNNEI. V was trimmed by 7 bases and J by 5 bases, leaving 12 bases between them. CDR3 length: 12 residues. Written as DNA, the CDR3 is TGTGCCAGCATTCGTAGCGGCGACGAGCAGTACTTC. It specifies CASIRSGDEQYF.

The gene calls are TRBV5-6 and TRBJ2-7; 9 positions match TRBD1. This CDR3 has 16 amino acids. The germline V gene encodes CDR1 SGHDT and CDR2 YYEEEE. V gave up 0 bases and J gave up 3 bases; unmatched junction bases: 7. CDR3 DNA: TGTGCCAGCAGCTTGGGGCGGGGACAGGGATACTACGAGCAGTACTTC. Translated: CASSLGRGQGYYEQYF.

The chain recombines TRBV28 with TRBJ1-4; tentative D call: TRBD1 (6 bases). Germline V lookup: CDR1 MDHEN, CDR2 SYDVKM. V was pared by 10 bases and J by 10 bases, with 22 bases between. The CDR3 is made up of 14 amino acids. For the CDR3, the DNA is TGTGCCATCCACGAACAGGGCAATTGGGGAAAACTGTTTTTT. Its translation: CAIHEQGNWGKLFF. The full variable domain, in which reference TRBV28 and TRBJ1-4 provide the parts outside the CDR3, is DVKVTQSSRYLVKRTGEKVFLECVQDMDHENMFWYRQDPGLGLRLIYFSYDVKMKEKGDIPEGYSVSREKKERFSLILESASTNQTSMYLCAIHEQGNWGKLFFGSGTQLSVL.

This chain connects TRBV6-5 to TRBJ2-2; tentatively, D is TRBD2 (6 bases). Trimming removed 4 bases from V and 2 bases from J, with 11 bases in between. There are 15 residues in the CDR3. Per the germline V gene, CDR1 is MNHEY and CDR2 is SVGAGI. CDR3 DNA sequence: TGTGCCAGCAGTTTGGACGGGGGAAACACCGGGGAGCTGTTTTTT. Encoded protein: CASSLDGGNTGELFF.

The gene calls are TRBV5-6 and TRBJ1-3, with a weak D call TRBD1 (6 bases). The germline V and J ends were trimmed by 0 bases and 2 bases, with 12 bases remaining between them. CDR3 length: 16 amino acids. Germline V gene sequence: CDR1 SGHDT, CDR2 YYEEEE. The CDR3 region has the DNA TGTGCCAGCAGCTTGGTACAGGGAGGGCCTGGAAACACCATATATTTT. As protein: CASSLVQGGPGNTIYF.

This rearrangement joins TRBV7-3 to TRBJ2-7; 9 bases are shared with TRBD1. This CDR3 has 15 amino acids. Trimming at V came to 4 bases and at J to 6 bases, leaving 10 bases not matched to a gene. Germline CDR1 SGHTA, CDR2 FQGTGA. CDR3 sequence (DNA): TGTGCCAGCAGCTACGGGGACAGGGAGGTAACCGAGCAGTACTTC. This encodes CASSYGDREVTEQYF.

The chain couples TRBV15 to TRBJ1-2; D not resolved. The CDR3 is 13 residues long. Trimming took off 0 bases at V and 5 bases at J, with 7 bases between the two ends. CDR1 is LNHNV and CDR2 is YYDKDF in the germline V gene (reference sequence). The CDR3 region is CATSRDRSYGYTF. In DNA form, the CDR3 reads TGTGCCACCAGCAGAGATAGATCGTATGGCTACACCTTC.

The chain joins TRBV5-6 to TRBJ1-2; tentative D call: TRBD1 (6 bases). The germline V gene has CDR1 SGHDT and CDR2 YYEEEE. The length of the CDR3 is 17 residues. V was pared by 3 bases and J by 2 bases, with 20 bases between. The CDR3 loop reads CASSSIWQGMENYGYTF. In DNA form, the CDR3 reads TGTGCCAGCAGCTCAATCTGGCAGGGGATGGAGAACTATGGCTACACCTTC.

V and J are TRBV6-5 and TRBJ1-4; D is undetermined. This CDR3 spans 13 amino acids. V was clipped by 8 bases and J by 5 bases, with 12 bases between them. Germline V lookup: CDR1 MNHEY, CDR2 SVGAGI. CDR3 sequence (DNA): TGTGCCAGCGGGAGGACCCCGAATGAAAAACTGTTTTTT. Amino acids: CASGRTPNEKLFF.